The 16 T cell receptor beta chains below come from one sample, sequenced in a study of T cell changes during pregnancy in multiple sclerosis. Assay used: immunoSEQ multiplex PCR; TCRdb lists only in-frame clones, some missing. The repertoire holds about 75,000 clones, 94% seen once, with about 0.13% in the top ten. The starting material was CD4+ T cells from peripheral blood mononuclear cells, obtained after pregnancy. The receptor set was obtained from a female donor with multiple sclerosis, enrolled in a pregnancy study.

The chain combines TRBV28 with TRBJ2-7, with 7 bases aligning to TRBD1. V lost 5 bases, J lost 3 bases, and 13 bases stayed unmatched. Germline CDR1 is MDHEN and CDR2 is SYDVKM. The length of the CDR3 is 16 residues. The DNA of the CDR3 is TGTGCCAGCAGTGGGTCTACAGGGGAGTGGTACTACGAGCAGTACTTC. Its translation is CASSGSTGEWYYEQYF.

This chain connects TRBV29-1 to TRBJ2-3, with TRBD2 matching over 9 bases. Germline trimming cut 4 bases from V and 1 base from J; bases unmatched to any gene: 18. CDR3 length: 19 amino acids. From germline, CDR1 is SQVTM and CDR2 ANQGSEA. The CDR3 region has the DNA TGCAGCGTTGGGAGGCTGCAGGGGCTAGCGGGAAGCCGCACAGATACGCAGTATTTT. It translates to CSVGRLQGLAGSRTDTQYF.

The rearrangement uses TRBV7-9 and TRBJ2-3; TRBD1 might be the D (6 bases). Germline CDR1 is SEHNR and CDR2 is FQNEAQ (reference sequence). The length of the CDR3 is 15 residues. V was pared by 5 bases and J by 5 bases, with 17 bases between. This chain's CDR3 is CASSRYTGPGDTQYF. The CDR3 DNA reads TGTGCCAGCAGCCGATATACAGGGCCCGGAGATACGCAGTATTTT.

V and J are TRBV27 and TRBJ2-3; D is undetermined. V lost 4 bases to trimming and J lost 0 bases, with 8 bases between them. The CDR3 sequence is 14 residues long. Germline V gives CDR1 MNHEY, CDR2 SMNVEV (reference sequence). This CDR3 reads CASSSPPSTDTQYF. The CDR3 bases are TGTGCCAGCAGTTCCCCCCCTAGCACAGATACGCAGTATTTT.

The chain combines TRBV5-1 with TRBJ2-3, with TRBD2 identical over 15 bases. CDR1 and CDR2 from the germline V gene are SGHRS and YFSETQ. This CDR3 is 18 amino acids long. J lost 2 bases, V lost 0 bases, and 4 bases had no gene match. For the CDR3, the DNA is TGCGCCAGCAGCTTGGAGGGGACTAGCGGGAGGATCACAGATACGCAGTATTTT. Protein product: CASSLEGTSGRITDTQYF.

This sequence joins TRBV2 and TRBJ1-3, with TRBD1 matching 8 bases. The CDR3 is 15 amino acids. J was trimmed by 2 bases and V by 8 bases; bases with no gene match: 8. In germline, CDR1 is SNHLY, CDR2 FYNNEI. CDR3 in amino acids: CASEEDRAPGNTIYF. DNA for the CDR3: TGTGCCAGCGAAGAGGACAGGGCTCCTGGAAACACCATATATTTT.

The chain combines TRBV18 with TRBJ1-5, with 9 bases aligning to TRBD1. Germline CDR1 reads KGHSH; CDR2 reads LQKENI. J gave up 4 bases and V 6 bases, and 4 bases lay outside the gene matches. This CDR3 region has 14 residues. The CDR3 here is CASSHGTGNQPQHF. In DNA form, the CDR3 reads TGTGCCAGCTCCCACGGGACAGGGAATCAGCCCCAGCATTTT.

The J gene is TRBJ2-5, the V gene TRBV9; D is possibly TRBD1 (6 bases). This CDR3 is built from 15 residues. Deletions cut 4 bases from V and 4 bases from J, with 17 bases between. The V gene's germline CDR1 is SGDLS and CDR2 YYNGEE. Here the CDR3 reads CASSPRWGQGETQYF. CDR3 nucleotide sequence: TGTGCCAGCAGCCCCCGGTGGGGGCAGGGAGAGACCCAGTACTTC. The variable domain in full, completed from reference TRBV9 and TRBJ2-5, reads DSGVTQTPKHLITATGQRVTLRCSPRSGDLSVYWYQQSLDQGLQFLIQYYNGEERAKGNILERFSAQQFPDLHSELNLSSLELGDSALYFCASSPRWGQGETQYFGPGTRLLVL.

In DNA form, the CDR3 reads TGTGCCATCAGTGTCCCTTTTCAGGGGCGGAACACCGGGGAGCTGTTTTTT. The encoded protein is CAISVPFQGRNTGELFF. The chain combines TRBV10-3 with TRBJ2-2; possibly TRBD1 for D (6 bases). Per germline, CDR1 ENHRY and CDR2 SYGVKD. The V and J ends lost 4 bases and 1 base respectively, with 16 bases between them. The CDR3 consists of 17 residues.

The genes are TRBV15 and TRBJ2-1; D perhaps matches TRBD2 (6 bases). The CDR3 has 15 residues. V was shortened by 0 bases and J by 4 bases, with 10 bases between the two germline ends. CDR1 and CDR2 from the germline V gene are LNHNV and YYDKDF (reference sequence). The CDR3 DNA sequence: TGTGCCACCAGCAGAGATCCCCGGGAGTACAATGAGCAGTTCTTC. Residues: CATSRDPREYNEQFF.

The chain links TRBV12-2 to TRBJ2-1; the tabulated D call, TRBD2, remains unverified against the DNA. TRBV12-2 is noted as a pseudogene. This CDR3 contains 9 residues. The CDR3 is CASLGGKFF. DNA of the CDR3: TGTGCAAGTCTCGGGGGAAAGTTCTTC.

This chain joins TRBV7-2 and TRBJ1-1; no reliable D call. V was shortened by 6 bases and J by 2 bases, with 7 bases between the two germline ends. CDR3 length: 12 residues. From germline, CDR1 is SGHTA and CDR2 FQGNSA. The DNA for the CDR3 is TGTGCCAGCAGACGGGGAAACACTGAAGCTTTCTTT. This translates into CASRRGNTEAFF.

This sequence joins TRBV5-8 and TRBJ2-5, with TRBD1 identical over 7 bases. The germline gives CDR1 SGHTS, CDR2 YDEGEE. This CDR3 contains 15 residues. Trimming took 2 bases from V and 1 from J; bases not matched to a gene: 5. CDR3 DNA: TGTGCCAGCAGCTTACTAGGACAGGCCCAAGAGACCCAGTACTTC. It is translated as CASSLLGQAQETQYF. The full variable domain, rest sourced from reference TRBV5-8 and TRBJ2-5, is EAGVTQSPTHLIKTRGQQATLRCSPISGHTSVYWYQQALGLGLQFLLWYDEGEERNRGNFPPRFSGRQFPNYSSELNVNALELEDSALYLCASSLLGQAQETQYFGPGTRLLVL.

This sequence joins TRBV19 and TRBJ2-7; a possible D gene is TRBD1 (6 bases). Deletions cut 8 bases from V and 4 bases from J, with 15 bases between. The CDR3 runs 13 residues. Germline-derived CDR1 and CDR2 are LNHDA and SQIVND (reference sequence). The CDR3 DNA reads as TGTGCCAGTGCTCCGGGACACCGATACGAGCAGTACTTC. Its protein is CASAPGHRYEQYF.

The CDR3 sequence is CASSLGYALGGVNTEAFF. DNA for the CDR3: TGCGCCAGCAGCTTGGGGTACGCCCTAGGGGGCGTGAACACTGAAGCTTTCTTT. The chain recombines TRBV5-1 with TRBJ1-1, with TRBD1 matching over 7 bases. The CDR3 is made up of 18 amino acids. The junction had 11 bases not matched to a gene; V was cut back by 0 bases and J by 0 bases. The germline CDR1 and CDR2 sequences are SGHRS and YFSETQ.

The rearrangement links TRBV5-1 to TRBJ2-7, with TRBD1 identical over 12 bases. This CDR3 is 17 amino acids long. V shed 4 bases, J shed 2 bases, and the junction held 10 bases outside the gene matches. Germline V gives CDR1 SGHRS, CDR2 YFSETQ. CDR3 loop: CASSVGTGGVGTYEQYF. The CDR3 DNA sequence: TGCGCCAGCAGCGTGGGGACAGGGGGCGTTGGGACCTACGAGCAGTACTTC.